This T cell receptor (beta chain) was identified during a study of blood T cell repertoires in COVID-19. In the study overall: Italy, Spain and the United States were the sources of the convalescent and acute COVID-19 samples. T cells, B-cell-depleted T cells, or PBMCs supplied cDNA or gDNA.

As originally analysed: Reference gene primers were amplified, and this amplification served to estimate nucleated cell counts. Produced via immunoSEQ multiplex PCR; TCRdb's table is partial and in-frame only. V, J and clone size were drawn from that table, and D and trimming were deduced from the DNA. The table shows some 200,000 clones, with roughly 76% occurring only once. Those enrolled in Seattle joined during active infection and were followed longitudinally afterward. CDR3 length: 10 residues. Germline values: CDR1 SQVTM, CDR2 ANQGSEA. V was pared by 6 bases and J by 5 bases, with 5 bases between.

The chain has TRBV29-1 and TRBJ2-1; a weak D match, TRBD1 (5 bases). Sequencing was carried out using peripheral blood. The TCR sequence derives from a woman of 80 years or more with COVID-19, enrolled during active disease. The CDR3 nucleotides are TGCAGCGTACAGGACAATGAGCAGTTCTTC. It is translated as CSVQDNEQFF.